One TCR beta chain is described in this entry. Its antigen remains undetermined. It has no much larger one-base neighbor in the sample; base qualities were not kept. Other nucleotide sequences from this sample produce the same CDR3. These data come from a study of blood T cell repertoires in COVID-19 (dated by TCRdb to 2018 to 2020). Broadly, across the study: The collaborator samples originated in the United States, Italy and Spain and spanned the acute and convalescent phases of COVID-19. The material from the prospective study consisted of cDNA or gDNA derived from T cells, B-cell-depleted T cells, or PBMCs. Deeply sampled blood TCRbeta repertoires from subjects exposed to, actively infected with, or recovered from COVID-19 were included in the dataset. A freely available public database, intended as a resource for researchers studying the immune response to SARS-CoV-2, is where the repertoires were released. The samples were drawn from two sources: the first 160 participants of the ongoing ImmuneRACE study, and fewer than 1,500 subjects contributed by 6 global collaborators. The sample metadata nearly always contained a de-identified subject ID, COVID-19 status, age in years and sex. Where available, HLA class I and class II types were taken from metadata supplied by the sample provider and were not determined by assay-based typing. Study-wide findings and limitations: Clinical and demographic metadata were provided uncurated, with the amount varying by source and participant.

TCRbeta CDR3 regions were amplified from genomic DNA by means of the immunoSEQ Assay, a bias-controlled multiplex PCR. Per the authors' processing: The number of nucleated cells in each sample was estimated by amplification of reference gene primers within the assay. To quantify the absolute abundance of each unique TCRbeta CDR3 rearrangement, sequence reads were collapsed and filtered. Productive Simpson clonality was computed per sample as the square root of Simpson's diversity index over productive rearrangements. TCRdb obtained this table from immuneACCESS and retained in-frame rearrangements with V and J assigned. These tables miss some clones; where compared with another copy, unresolved V genes account for less than half of the shortfall, and the remainder is unexplained. From that table come the V and J calls and clone size; the DNA was used to work out D and trimming. The sample yields fewer than 300,000 clones; around 87% were counted once. The ten largest clones represent over 2% of the sample.

The collaborating institutions used their own protocols to collect whole blood in K2EDTA tubes. For TCRbeta analysis, collaborators shipped samples as frozen whole blood, isolated PBMCs, or DNA extracted from either of those sample types. Sequences were obtained from peripheral blood. The sequence derives from a woman aged 45-65 years with acute or convalescent COVID-19.

At the DNA level, the sequence is TGTGCCAGCAGCCAAGGGGGGCTTCAAGAGACCCAGTACTTC. The resulting protein is CASSQGGLQETQYF. The chain is made from TRBV3-1 (or the pseudogene TRBV3-2) and TRBJ2-5; the D gene is perhaps TRBD1, on 6 matching bases. V and J lose 1 base and 2 bases, and a span of 8 bases separates them. The CDR3 starts with the cysteine, ends with the phenylalanine, and has 14 residues. CDR3 DNA is the only sequence kept; it has 42 bases, read in frame from the first base. The germline V gene (reference sequence) yields LGHDT for CDR1 and YNNKEL for CDR2.